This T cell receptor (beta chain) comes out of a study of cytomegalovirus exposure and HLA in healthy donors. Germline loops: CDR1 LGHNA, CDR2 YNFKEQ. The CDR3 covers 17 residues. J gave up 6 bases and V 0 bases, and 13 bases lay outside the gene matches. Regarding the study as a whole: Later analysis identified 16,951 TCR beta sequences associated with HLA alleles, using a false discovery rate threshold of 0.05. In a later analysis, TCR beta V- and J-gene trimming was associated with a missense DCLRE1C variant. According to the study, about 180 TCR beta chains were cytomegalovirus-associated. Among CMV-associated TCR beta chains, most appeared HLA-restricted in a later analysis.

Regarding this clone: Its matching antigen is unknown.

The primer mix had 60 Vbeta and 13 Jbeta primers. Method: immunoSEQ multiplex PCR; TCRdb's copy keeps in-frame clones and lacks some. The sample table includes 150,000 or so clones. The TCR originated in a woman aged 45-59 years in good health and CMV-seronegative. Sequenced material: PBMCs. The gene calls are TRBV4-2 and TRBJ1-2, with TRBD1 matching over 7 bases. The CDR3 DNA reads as TGTGCCAGCAGCCAAGATCGGGCGCGGGCAGGGGGGAATGGCTACACCTTC. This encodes CASSQDRARAGGNGYTF.